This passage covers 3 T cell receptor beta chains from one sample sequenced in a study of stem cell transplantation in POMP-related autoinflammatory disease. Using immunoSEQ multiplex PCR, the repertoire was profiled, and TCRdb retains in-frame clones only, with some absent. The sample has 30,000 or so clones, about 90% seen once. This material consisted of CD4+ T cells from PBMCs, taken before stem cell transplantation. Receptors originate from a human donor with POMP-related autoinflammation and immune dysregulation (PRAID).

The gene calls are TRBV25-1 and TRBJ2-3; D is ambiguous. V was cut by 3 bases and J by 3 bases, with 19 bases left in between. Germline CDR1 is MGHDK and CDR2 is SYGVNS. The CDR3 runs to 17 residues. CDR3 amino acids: CASSDPGLGKWTDTQYF. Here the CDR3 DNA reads TGTGCCAGCAGTGATCCCGGTCTGGGAAAATGGACAGATACGCAGTATTTT.

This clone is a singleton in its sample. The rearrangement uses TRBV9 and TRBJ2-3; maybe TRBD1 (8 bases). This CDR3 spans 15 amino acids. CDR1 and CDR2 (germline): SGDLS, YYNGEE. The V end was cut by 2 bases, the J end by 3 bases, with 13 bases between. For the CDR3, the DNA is TGTGCCAGCAGCGTCGGACAGGGAGGGACAGATACGCAGTATTTT. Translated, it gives CASSVGQGGTDTQYF.

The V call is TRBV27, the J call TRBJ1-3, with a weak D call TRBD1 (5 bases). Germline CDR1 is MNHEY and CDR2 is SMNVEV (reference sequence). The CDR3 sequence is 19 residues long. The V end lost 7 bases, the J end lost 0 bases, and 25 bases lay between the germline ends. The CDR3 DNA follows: TGTGCCAGCACCCCTCTAGAGACAGTATATTCGCTCTCTGGAAACACCATATATTTT. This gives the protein CASTPLETVYSLSGNTIYF.